The sequence of this TCR beta chain was determined in a study of cytomegalovirus exposure and HLA in healthy donors (dated by TCRdb to about 2017). For the wider study: An earlier analysis of more than 550 of the donors reported about 300 Gb of sequence data and 117 million unique TCR beta sequences obtained from about 200 million T cells. Approximately 310 gigabases of sequencing data and 70 million to 85 million unique TCR sequences were included in an early release covering 500 to 750 HLA-typed donors. Of the roughly 400 genotyped donors, approximately 83% fell in the genetic ancestry cluster associated with self-reported Caucasian donors. The study was designed to test whether signatures of past pathogen exposure could be identified by cataloging public T cell receptors. The T cell repertoires of 550 to 850 subjects were profiled by immunosequencing and related to cytomegalovirus serostatus. In addition to the first cohort of 500 to 850 subjects, a separate validation cohort of 120 different subjects was used. To predict cytomegalovirus infection status, the study combined high-throughput TCR immunosequencing, statistical association of individual TCRs with disease status, and machine learning. To study patterns of TCR occurrence, a later analysis re-analyzed previously published TCR beta repertoires from several hundred donors and added high-resolution HLA genotyping. The later analysis used no new phenotypic data to find candidate immune exposures, relying instead on TCR beta sequences and their occurrence across donors. In an earlier analysis of around 540 of the donors, high-throughput TCR beta sequencing was used to judge whether each TCR beta V gene segment behaved as functional or pseudogenic. Donor age, sex, ethnicity and CMV serostatus were compiled alongside the repertoire data. Genome-wide SNP genotypes for about 60% of the roughly 670 donors were used in a later genetic analysis, which treated that subset as a discovery cohort. Every discovery cohort repertoire had been produced on one sequencing platform. HLA typing covered class I and class II loci at four-digit resolution. Typing coverage varied by locus: roughly 629-640 donors for A, B, C, DRB1 and DQB1; more than 500 for DQA1; more than 600 for DPA1; approximately 490 for DPB1. Because of strong linkage in the cohort, roughly five DR-DQ haplotypes were treated as single units for association and clustering. Across some 400 genotyped donors of the cohort, an average of 235,054 unique TCR beta nucleotide sequences per donor were sequenced, and approximately 17% of those sequences were non-productive.

As concerns this clone: No cognate antigen has been identified for it.

On the study overall, not on this receptor specifically: The study gave a list of 150 to 200 TCR beta chains associated with cytomegalovirus. A later genetic analysis reported fewer N-insertions in productive TCRs among donors in an Asian-associated ancestry cluster than the roughly 620-donor mean. In an earlier analysis of 587 of the donors, most TCR beta V segments were observed in productive rearrangements about 90% or about 30% of the time, broadly matching IMGT annotations. According to a later analysis, parvovirus B19, influenza, CMV and Epstein-Barr virus appeared linked to several top co-occurrence clusters. The presence/absence analyses assumed that sequencing depth was roughly uniform across donors, and that assumption may not be true. Three of the identified cytomegalovirus-associated TCR beta chains were confirmed in vitro to be specific for cytomegalovirus antigens. Because counts were too low, more than 15 rarely observed V segments, including chromosome 9 orphons, were left out of the earlier analysis of several hundred of the donors. Correlated functional status among segregating V segments might be attributable to linkage disequilibrium, but an unknown experimental factor could not be ruled out. Immune exposure information for the cohort was limited to CMV serostatus. When HLA alleles, especially DR and DQ, strongly co-occurred, attributing TCR associations to individual alleles was difficult. V-gene and J-gene trimming of TCR beta chains was associated with a missense DCLRE1C variant in a later genetic analysis, and the association was replicated in an independent cohort. In both the original and validation cohorts, the classifier was reported to diagnose cytomegalovirus status with high specificity and sensitivity. In a later analysis, most CMV-associated TCR beta chains were found to appear HLA-restricted, with HLA associations seemingly driven largely by CMV exposure. It was suggested by the authors that the approach could potentially be generalized to other disease states and immunological phenotypes. In a later analysis, HLA-associated TCR beta chains showed more clonal expansion and lower generation probabilities than non-associated chains that were equally common. At a false discovery rate of 0.05, a later analysis linked 15,000 to 20,000 TCR beta sequences to specific HLA alleles. The 87-base-pair reads could not distinguish some IMGT-functional V segments, including TRBV6-2 and TRBV6-3, so those segments were excluded. A further reported finding was that TCR beta sequences accurately predicted the HLA-A and HLA-B alleles for most subjects in the first cohort. A cluster of highly shared sequence variants was judged likely to represent a technical artifact of the sequencing pipeline. Only TCR beta chains were sequenced in this cohort, and the absence of alpha or paired-chain data limited detectable features. Because HLA typing was unavailable for some donors at each locus, only the typed subset was used in association tests. Across donors, most TCR sequences were observed very rarely, whereas some public TCRs were present in many individuals. In a later analysis, the rate of TCR association differed among HLA loci, with DRB1 alleles having the most associated TCRs and HLA-C alleles having the fewest.

Including cysteine and phenylalanine, the CDR3 has 17 amino acids. Of the read, only the CDR3 DNA is kept; its 51 bases are in frame from base 1. The germline V gene yields KGHSH for CDR1 and LQKENI for CDR2. Compared with germline, V lacks 0 bases and J lacks 7 bases; bases without a gene match: 10. The library was generated by the immunoSEQ multiplex PCR assay. For the multiplex PCR, a mixture combining 60 forward primers for TCR Vbeta segments and 13 reverse primers for TCR Jbeta segments was used. The CDR3 region of rearranged TCR beta genes was amplified from genomic DNA by a multiplex PCR assay. On the Illumina HiSeq System, the amplified TCR beta libraries were sequenced as 87-base-pair reads. The source study handled its data this way. A later analysis counted about 76 million unique TCR beta chains across the 670 or so repertoires, and 10 million to 12 million of these chains were shared by at least two donors. A nearest-neighbor algorithm error-corrected the raw reads and collapsed the reads into unique sequences, merging closely related sequences to remove PCR and sequencing errors. CDR3 sequences were aligned to IMGT reference sequences to assign V, D and J gene segments. For a sequence to be retained, at least a six-nucleotide match to both a V gene segment and a J gene segment was required. Rearrangements were called productive when the CDR3 lacked stop codons and stayed in frame with V and J; all others were non-productive. Following IMGT convention, CDR3 was defined as the stretch from the second conserved V-encoded cysteine up to the conserved J-encoded phenylalanine. Sequences without an unambiguous match to a single V gene segment were excluded from the earlier analysis of several hundred of the donors. In an earlier analysis of 500 to 750 of the donors, V segments were called functional above 56.7% productive rearrangements and were called segregating when the between-donor standard deviation exceeded 5%. A statistical classification framework was developed to diagnose cytomegalovirus status using the catalog of TCR beta chain sequences. In a later analysis, V and J genes were assigned by comparing TCR nucleotide sequences against IMGT/GENE-DB human TR gene sequences. The TCRdist pipeline was used in a later analysis to assign CDR3 sequences and most-parsimonious VDJ recombination scenarios. In a later analysis, every TCR beta chain was defined by the combination of its CDR3 amino acid sequence and its V-gene family, and reads without a unique V-gene family were dropped. To address suspected cross-contamination and a sequencing artifact, a later analysis removed under 600 highly shared, low-generation-probability nucleotide sequences. For each public chain, a later analysis derived a clonal expansion index from normalized ranks of inferred template counts within each repertoire. A later analysis computed generation probabilities with a VDJ recombination model fitted to out-of-frame rearrangements, and checked the results against IGoR. In a later analysis, TCR-TCR, TCR-HLA and TCR-CMV co-occurrence was scored with hypergeometric tests, and a repertoire-size bias correction was applied to TCR pairs. In a later analysis, false discovery rates were estimated by permuting HLA or CMV assignments 20 times. In a later analysis, co-occurring TCRs were grouped using DBSCAN, and TCRdist sequence similarity was added for clustering within HLA-allele-positive subsets. Co-occurrence clustering excluded repertoires with fewer than 30,000 or more than 120,000 public chains, plus five with anomalous nucleotide sharing. Here the immuneACCESS table is served through TCRdb, limited to in-frame sequences with V and J called. Missing clones are a known gap in these copies; in checked studies unresolved V genes cover under half, and the rest lacks a known reason. That table supplies the V and J calls and clone size; D and trimming were determined from the DNA. The table held for this sample gives fewer than 100,000 clones. Of the sample, under 1.5% falls within the top ten clones.

The cohort was made up of roughly 670 healthy bone marrow donors. All cohort members were sampled while nominally healthy, although unrecorded immune exposures were likely present. The donor tested CMV seronegative, placing the donor among the 350 or so seronegative members of the cohort. Every donor gave a peripheral blood sample, and the peripheral blood mononuclear cells from that sample were used for TCR beta sequencing. The Qiagen DNeasy Blood Extraction Kit was used to extract genomic DNA from the blood cell samples. Recombination linked TRBV18 to TRBJ2-1; TRBD2 fits 9 bases in the junction. The TCR sequence derives from a woman aged 60 to 75 in good health and CMV-seronegative. Sequencing used PBMCs. Here the CDR3 is given as CASSPPRAGGPNNEQFF. The nucleotide sequence is given as TGTGCCAGCTCACCACCGAGGGCGGGAGGGCCAAATAATGAGCAGTTCTTC.